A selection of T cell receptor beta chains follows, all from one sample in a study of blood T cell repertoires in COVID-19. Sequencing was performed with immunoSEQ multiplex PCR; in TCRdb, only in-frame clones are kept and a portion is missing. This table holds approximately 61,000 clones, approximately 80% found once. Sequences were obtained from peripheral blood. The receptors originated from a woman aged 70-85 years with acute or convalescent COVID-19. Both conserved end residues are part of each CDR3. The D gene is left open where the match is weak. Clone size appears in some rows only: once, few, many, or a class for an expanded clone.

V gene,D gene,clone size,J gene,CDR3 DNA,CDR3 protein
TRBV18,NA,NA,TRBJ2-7,TGTGCCAGCTCACCAACGGGGGGACAGGTCCAGTACTTC,CASSPTGGQVQYF
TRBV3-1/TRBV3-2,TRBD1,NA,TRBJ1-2,TGTGCCAGCAGCCCACAGTCCAACCGACAGGGGTACTATGGCTACACCTTC,CASSPQSNRQGYYGYTF
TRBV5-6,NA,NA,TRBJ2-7,TGTGCCAGCAGCTCCCGGGACACCGAGTACTTC,CASSSRDTEYF
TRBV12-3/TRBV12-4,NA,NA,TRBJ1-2,TGTGCCAGCAGTTTTGGTGACACCGGCTACACCTTC,CASSFGDTGYTF
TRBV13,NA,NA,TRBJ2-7,TGTGCCAGCAGCCCCCACTACGAGCAGTACTTC,CASSPHYEQYF
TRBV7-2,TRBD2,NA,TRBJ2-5,TGTGCCAGCAGCTTAGTTAGCGGGGGGCAAGAGACCCAGTACTTC,CASSLVSGGQETQYF
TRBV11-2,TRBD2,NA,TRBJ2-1,TGTGCCAGCAGCGCCATTAGGGGGGCGGCGGGGGGCCTTTACAATGAGCAGTTCTTC,CASSAIRGAAGGLYNEQFF
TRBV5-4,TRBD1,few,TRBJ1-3,TGTGCCAGCAGCTCCGGGACAGGGTTAAAGGGAAACACCATATATTTT,CASSSGTGLKGNTIYF
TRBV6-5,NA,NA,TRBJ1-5,TGTGCCACCTCTAAGGGGCTGGATCTTGAACCCCAGCATTTT,CATSKGLDLEPQHF
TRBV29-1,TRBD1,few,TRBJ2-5,TGCAGCGTCTGGACAGGGGGAGAGACCCAGTACTTC,CSVWTGGETQYF
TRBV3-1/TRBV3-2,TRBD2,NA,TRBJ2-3,TGTGCCAGCAGCCCGCGGCCCGGGACTAGCGGCACAGATACGCAGTATTTT,CASSPRPGTSGTDTQYF
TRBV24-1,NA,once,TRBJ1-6,TGTGCCACCAGTGCCAGGTCTAATTCACCCCTCCACTTT,CATSARSNSPLHF
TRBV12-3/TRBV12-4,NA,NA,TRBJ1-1,TGTGCCAGCAGTTTTTCAGGAAACACTGAAGCTTTCTTT,CASSFSGNTEAFF
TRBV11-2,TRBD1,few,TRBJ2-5,TGTGCCAGCAGCCCACTAAGTTTTCCCGGGACAGGGAAAGAGACCCAGTACTTC,CASSPLSFPGTGKETQYF
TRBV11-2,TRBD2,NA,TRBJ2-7,TGTGCCAGCAGCTTAGTTGCGGGACTAGCGGGGGGAGAGCAGTACTTC,CASSLVAGLAGGEQYF
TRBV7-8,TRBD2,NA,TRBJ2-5,TGTGCCACCTTGACTAGCGGGGGGGCCCGGGAGACCCAGTACTTC,CATLTSGGARETQYF
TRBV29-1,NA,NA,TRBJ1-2,TGCAGCTTAGAGGAGGGAGGCTACACCTTC,CSLEEGGYTF
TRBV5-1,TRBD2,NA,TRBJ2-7,TGCGCCAGCAGCCCCCCGGGCAGGGAGGGTCACGAGCAGTACTTC,CASSPPGREGHEQYF
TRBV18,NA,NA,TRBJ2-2,TGTGCCAGCTCACCTTCGACTGATACCGGGGAGCTGTTTTTT,CASSPSTDTGELFF
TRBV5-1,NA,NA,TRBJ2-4,TGCGCCAGCAGCGAAAAAGGTGGGGCTGATGTAACGTTAGCCAAAAACATTCAGTACTTC,CASSEKGGADVTLAKNIQYF
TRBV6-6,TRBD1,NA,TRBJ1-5,TGTGCCAGCAGCGACAGGGGGCTAAATCAGCCCCAGCATTTT,CASSDRGLNQPQHF
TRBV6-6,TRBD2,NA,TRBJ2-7,TGTGCCAGCGCAGATAGCGGGGGGGCTGATGAGCAGTACTTC,CASADSGGADEQYF
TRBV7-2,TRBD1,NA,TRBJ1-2,TGTGCCAGCAGCCCATACAGGGGATCTAACTATGGCTACACCTTC,CASSPYRGSNYGYTF
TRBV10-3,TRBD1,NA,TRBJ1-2,TGTGCCATCAGTGACCAGGGGGATAACTATGGCTACACCTTC,CAISDQGDNYGYTF
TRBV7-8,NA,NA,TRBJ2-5,TGTGCCAGCAGCTTGGGGGCACCAGAGACCCAGTACTTC,CASSLGAPETQYF
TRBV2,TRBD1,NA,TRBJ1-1,TGTGCCAGGGTCGGGACAGGAGATGAAGCTTTCTTT,CARVGTGDEAFF
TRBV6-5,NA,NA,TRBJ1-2,TGTGCCAGCAGTCCTCAGGATCGCTATGGCTACACCTTC,CASSPQDRYGYTF
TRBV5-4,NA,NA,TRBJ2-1,TGTGCCAGCAGCTTAAGGCAGGGGGGAGGTGAGCAGTTCTTC,CASSLRQGGGEQFF
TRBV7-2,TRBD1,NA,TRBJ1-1,TGTGCCAGCAGTATCAGAGGGGGCAACACTGAAGCTTTCTTT,CASSIRGGNTEAFF
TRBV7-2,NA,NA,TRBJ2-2,TGTGCCAGCAGCTTAGCGCTAAGGCAGGGGTTGGCCGGGGAGCTGTTTTTT,CASSLALRQGLAGELFF
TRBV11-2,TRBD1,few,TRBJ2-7,TGTGCCAGCAGCTCCCACCGGGGACAGGGCCCCTACGAGCAGTACTTC,CASSSHRGQGPYEQYF
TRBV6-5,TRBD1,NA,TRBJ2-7,TGTGCCAGCAGTTTCACAGGGGCGGACACCTACGAGCAGTACTTC,CASSFTGADTYEQYF
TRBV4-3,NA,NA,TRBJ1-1,TGCGCCAGCAGCCAAGATGAGGTAGGGGGCACTGAAGCTTTCTTT,CASSQDEVGGTEAFF
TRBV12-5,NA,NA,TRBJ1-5,TGTGCTAGTGGTTTGCTTCGTAGCAGCGAATCAGGGGCCCAGCATTTT,CASGLLRSSESGAQHF
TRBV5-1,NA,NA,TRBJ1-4,TGCGCCAGCAGCCCTGCGAACGGGAATGAAAAACTGTTTTTT,CASSPANGNEKLFF
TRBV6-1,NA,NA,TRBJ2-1,TGTGCCAGCAGTGAAGGACAGAGCAATGAGCAGTTCTTC,CASSEGQSNEQFF
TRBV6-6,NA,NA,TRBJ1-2,TGTGCCAGCAGTTACTCCCAGGGAACCGGCTATGGCTACACCTTC,CASSYSQGTGYGYTF
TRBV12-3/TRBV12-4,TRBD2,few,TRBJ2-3,TGTGCCAGCAGTCACACGGGACTAACGCAGTATTTT,CASSHTGLTQYF
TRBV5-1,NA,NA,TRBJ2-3,TGCGCCAGCAGCTTCTTGGGCCGTTCTAGCACAGATACGCAGTATTTT,CASSFLGRSSTDTQYF
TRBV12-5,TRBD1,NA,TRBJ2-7,TGTGCTAGTGGTCCGGGACAGGGGGCTAATTGGTACGAGCAGTACTTC,CASGPGQGANWYEQYF
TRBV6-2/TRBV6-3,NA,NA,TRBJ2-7,TGTGCCAGCAGTTATGCCGGTGGGGGCCACGAGCAGTACTTC,CASSYAGGGHEQYF
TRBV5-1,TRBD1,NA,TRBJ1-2,TGCGCCAGCAGCTCTGGGACAGACCATCGCTATGGCTACACCTTC,CASSSGTDHRYGYTF